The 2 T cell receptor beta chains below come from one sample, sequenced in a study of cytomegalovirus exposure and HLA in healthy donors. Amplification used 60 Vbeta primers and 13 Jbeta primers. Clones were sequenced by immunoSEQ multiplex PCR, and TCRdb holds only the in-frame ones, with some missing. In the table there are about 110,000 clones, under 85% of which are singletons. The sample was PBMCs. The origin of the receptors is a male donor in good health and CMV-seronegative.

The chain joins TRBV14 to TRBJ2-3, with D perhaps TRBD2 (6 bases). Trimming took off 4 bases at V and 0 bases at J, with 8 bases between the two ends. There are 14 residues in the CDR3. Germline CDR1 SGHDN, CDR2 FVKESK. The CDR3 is CASSPSGSTDTQYF. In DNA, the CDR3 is TGTGCCAGCAGCCCGAGCGGGAGCACAGATACGCAGTATTTT.

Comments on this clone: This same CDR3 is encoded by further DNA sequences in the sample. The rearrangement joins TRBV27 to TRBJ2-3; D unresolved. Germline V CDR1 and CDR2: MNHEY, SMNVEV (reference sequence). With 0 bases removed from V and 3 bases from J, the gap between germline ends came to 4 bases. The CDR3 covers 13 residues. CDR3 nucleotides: TGTGCCAGCAGTTTATCGAGTACAGATACGCAGTATTTT. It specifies CASSLSSTDTQYF.